The clone carrying this T cell receptor beta chain has more than one count but fewer than ten. Unique molecular identifiers were affixed to single, distinct cDNA molecules. One entry per CDR3 protein, called by TCRdb with MiXCR from the 5' RACE reads. The sample shows about 52,000 distinct CDR3 sequences, 9.5% to 11% of them seen only once. Trimming stripped 2 bases from V and 2 bases from J, with 3 bases between. This CDR3 comprises 13 residues. Germline CDR1 SGHNT, CDR2 YENEEA. The sample belongs to a study of early T cells in non-severe SARS-CoV-2 infection. The chain links TRBV11-3 to TRBJ2-2, with D unresolved. The sequencing sample was made of whole blood. The receptor comes from an adult who was a healthcare worker with PCR-confirmed SARS-CoV-2 infection or an uninfected control (not recorded which). Here the CDR3 reads CASSLRNTGELFF. In DNA form, the CDR3 reads TGTGCCAGCAGCTTAAGAAACACCGGGGAGCTGTTTTTT.